Only a few counts were recorded for the clone carrying this T cell receptor beta chain. Its antigen is as yet unknown. Primers for the PCR totalled 60 Vbeta and 13 Jbeta. Only in-frame clones appear in the TCRdb table, and some are missing; sequencing was by immunoSEQ multiplex PCR. Of 200,000 to 250,000 clones in the sample, roughly 83% were seen once. These data are taken from a study of cytomegalovirus exposure and HLA in healthy donors. Study-wide context: From 150 million to 200 million T cells, an earlier analysis saw some 120 million unique TCR beta sequences. Across around 400 genotyped donors, about 81% landed in the Caucasian-associated ancestry cluster.

CDR1 and CDR2 from the germline V gene are SQVTM and ANQGSEA. Losses at the gene ends were 4 bases for V and 4 bases for J; bases not matched to a gene: 7. The CDR3 sequence is 14 residues long. Study outcomes and limitations: TCR association rates varied by HLA locus in a later analysis, with DRB1 highest and HLA-C lowest.

This rearrangement joins TRBV29-1 to TRBJ2-3, with TRBD1 matching 8 bases. The sequence derives from a boy aged 2 to 9 in good health and CMV-seronegative. Sequenced material: PBMCs. The CDR3 sequence: CSVGTGNSPDTQYF. CDR3 coding DNA: TGCAGCGTTGGGACAGGGAATAGCCCAGATACGCAGTATTTT.